This entry describes one T cell receptor (beta chain). This entry belongs to a study of blood T cell repertoires in COVID-19. Profiling relied on immunoSEQ multiplex PCR, and the TCRdb table lists in-frame clones only, not all of them. The sample lists 240,000 or so clones; approximately 86% were seen once. Trimming took 2 bases from V and 4 from J, leaving 12 bases between them. There are 15 residues in the CDR3. CDR1 and CDR2 (germline): LGHNT, FRNRAP. Sequencing input: peripheral blood. The genes are TRBV12-5 and TRBJ1-3; the D is unclear. This sequence originates from a woman aged 30 to 39 who had recovered from COVID-19. CDR3: CASGLTGFPGNTIYF. The CDR3 nucleotides read TGTGCTAGTGGTTTGACGGGGTTCCCGGGAAACACCATATATTTT.